The 30 T cell receptor beta chains below all came from one sample that was sequenced in a study of OX40 agonist ivuxolimab in advanced cancers. The method was immunoSEQ multiplex PCR; TCRdb's version includes in-frame clones alone and lacks a portion of them. The table shows about 49,000 clones, with roughly 79% occurring only once. Sequencing was performed on CD4+ or CD8+ T cells sorted from blood, taken in a trial of the OX40 agonist ivuxolimab. Every receptor here comes from an adult with an advanced solid tumor such as melanoma, head and neck, liver or kidney cancer.

The CDR3 sequence: CASSESSPYSNQPQHF. The CDR3 nucleotides are TGTGCCAGCAGTGAGAGCAGCCCCTATAGCAATCAGCCCCAGCATTTT. The chain recombines TRBV2 with TRBJ1-5; D uncertain. V was pared by 3 bases and J by 0 bases, with 12 bases between. Germline assignment: CDR1 SNHLY and CDR2 FYNNEI. The CDR3 sequence is 16 residues long.

V is TRBV29-1 and J is TRBJ1-2; no definite D call. Deletions cut 7 bases from V and 1 base from J, with 13 bases between. The CDR3 spans 13 residues. Germline V gene data show CDR1 as SQVTM and CDR2 as ANQGSEA. CDR3 sequence reads: CSALSGVNYGYTF. CDR3 DNA sequence: TGCAGCGCCTTGAGCGGGGTTAACTATGGCTACACCTTC.

This chain links TRBV11-3 with TRBJ2-5; 12 nucleotides agree with TRBD2. The CDR3 sequence is 14 residues long. Looked up from germline, CDR1 is SGHNT and CDR2 is YENEEA. J was trimmed by 9 bases and V by 4 bases; bases with no gene match: 6. This chain's CDR3 is CASSSETSGSPQYF. The CDR3, as DNA: TGTGCCAGCAGCTCAGAGACTAGCGGGAGTCCCCAGTACTTC. Full variable domain (missing parts from reference TRBV11-3 and TRBJ2-5): EAGVVQSPRYKIIEKKQPVAFWCNPISGHNTLYWYLQNLGQGPELLIRYENEEAVDDSQLPKDRFSAERLKGVDSTLKIQPAELGDSAVYLCASSSETSGSPQYFGPGTRLLVL.

The chain is built from TRBV15 and TRBJ2-5; 15 bases line up with TRBD2. With V trimmed by 3 bases and J by 5 bases, 4 bases remained unmatched. Germline lookup yields CDR1 LNHNV and CDR2 YYDKDF (reference sequence). CDR3 length: 16 amino acids. DNA of the CDR3: TGTGCCACCAGCAGGGGACTAGCGGGGGGAATGGAGACCCAGTACTTC. This translates into CATSRGLAGGMETQYF.

J is TRBJ2-5 and V is TRBV5-1; the D gene is possibly TRBD1 (7 bases). The germline CDR1 and CDR2 sequences are SGHRS and YFSETQ. V was trimmed by 3 bases and J by 3 bases, leaving 21 bases between them. The CDR3 covers 17 residues. This CDR3 reads CASSYWGYRGGEETQYF. CDR3 in DNA: TGCGCCAGCAGCTATTGGGGATACAGGGGAGGAGAAGAGACCCAGTACTTC.

J is TRBJ2-1 and V is TRBV19, with D possibly matching TRBD1 (6 bases). CDR1 and CDR2 from the germline V gene are LNHDA and SQIVND (reference sequence). This CDR3 comprises 14 residues. Trimming removed 2 bases from V and 10 bases from J, with 15 bases in between. Here the CDR3 reads CASSILDSSKEQFF. The CDR3 DNA reads TGTGCCAGTAGTATACTGGACAGCAGTAAGGAGCAGTTCTTC. The entire variable domain, with the rest obtained from reference TRBV19 and TRBJ2-1, is as follows: DGGITQSPKYLFRKEGQNVTLSCEQNLNHDAMYWYRQDPGQGLRLIYYSQIVNDFQKGDIAEGYSVSREKKESFPLTVTSAQKNPTAFYLCASSILDSSKEQFFGPGTRLTVL.

The V call is TRBV6-5, the J call TRBJ1-6; 7 bases match TRBD1. With V trimmed by 4 bases and J by 3 bases, 6 bases remained unmatched. Germline lookup yields CDR1 MNHEY and CDR2 SVGAGI. The CDR3 sequence is 16 residues long. CDR3 sequence reads: CASSLQGRIYNSPLHF. In DNA form, the CDR3 reads TGTGCCAGCAGTTTACAGGGGCGGATCTATAATTCACCCCTCCACTTT.

The genes are TRBV18 and TRBJ1-5; no reliable D call. There are 13 residues in the CDR3. V dropped 3 bases and J dropped 7 bases, with 10 bases sitting between them. In germline, CDR1 is KGHSH, CDR2 LQKENI. The CDR3 sequence is CASSPTKGQPQHF. CDR3 bases: TGTGCCAGCTCACCGACAAAGGGACAGCCCCAGCATTTT.

The genes are TRBV5-8 and TRBJ1-5; TRBD1 is a possible D gene (6 bases). CDR3 length: 16 amino acids. Trimming removed 6 bases from V and 1 base from J, with 17 bases in between. Germline V CDR1 and CDR2: SGHTS, YDEGEE. The CDR3 sequence: CASNDIRDKSNQPQHF. The CDR3, as DNA: TGTGCCAGCAACGACATCCGGGACAAAAGCAATCAGCCCCAGCATTTT.

Of note for this clone: This is likely a read error, given that the CDR3 carries no conserved phenylalanine or tryptophan at its end. The limits of the CDR3 on the DNA are not certain, so only TCRdb's listed CDR3 is given. The rearrangement uses TRBV6-1 and TRBJ2-7; the table assigns TRBD1, which was not confirmed against the DNA. Germline lookup yields CDR1 MNHNS and CDR2 SASEGT. The CDR3 totals 12 residues, both ends included. This chain's CDR3 is CASSDHNRDRGL.

The rearrangement uses TRBV5-1 and TRBJ1-4; 7 bases align to TRBD1. The V gene's germline CDR1 is SGHRS and CDR2 YFSETQ. V shed 4 bases and J 4 bases; nucleotides not matched to a gene: 7. The CDR3 totals 15 residues. The CDR3 region is CASSLEGASNEKLFF. CDR3 nucleotide sequence: TGCGCCAGCAGCCTGGAGGGGGCGAGTAATGAAAAACTGTTTTTT.

The CDR3 loop is CASSLQGNTGELFF. CDR3 in DNA: TGTGCCAGCAGCTTACAGGGGAACACCGGGGAGCTGTTTTTT. This rearrangement joins TRBV7-6 to TRBJ2-2, with D tentatively TRBD1 (5 bases). This CDR3 has 14 amino acids. Germline V gene data show CDR1 as SGHVS and CDR2 as FNYEAQ. Trimming cost V 2 bases and J 1 base, with 5 bases left between them.

This rearrangement joins TRBV6-5 to TRBJ1-6; D is ambiguous. The CDR3 contains 13 residues. Germline V lookup: CDR1 MNHEY, CDR2 SVGAGI. The germline V and J ends were trimmed by 7 bases and 4 bases, with 8 bases remaining between them. For the CDR3, the DNA is TGTGCCAGCAAAGAAAGTTATAATTCACCCCTCCACTTT. This translates into CASKESYNSPLHF.

The chain recombines TRBV18 with TRBJ2-6, with 8 bases fitting TRBD1. The CDR3 totals 17 residues. CDR1 KGHSH and CDR2 LQKENI come from the germline V gene. Unmatched junction bases numbered 6, after V lost 3 bases and J lost 2 bases. The DNA for the CDR3 is TGTGCCAGCTCACCGCGGACAGGGCCTCCTGGGGCCAACGTCCTGACTTTC. Translation gives CASSPRTGPPGANVLTF.

The chain employs TRBV5-1 and TRBJ1-1; D is uncertain. This CDR3 region has 15 residues. Germline CDR1 and CDR2: SGHRS and YFSETQ. Between the trimmed V and J ends, which lost 0 bases and 1 base, there was a span of 10 bases. The chain's CDR3 is CASSLEVTPNTEAFF. In DNA form, the CDR3 reads TGCGCCAGCAGCTTGGAGGTCACCCCGAACACTGAAGCTTTCTTT.

This chain uses TRBV5-1 with TRBJ1-2, with D hard to call. V was trimmed by 3 bases and J by 0 bases, leaving 15 bases between them. CDR1 is SGHRS, CDR2 YFSETQ, per germline. The CDR3 extends over 16 amino acids. The CDR3 here is CASSSTSGLPNYGYTF. In DNA, the CDR3 is TGCGCCAGCAGCTCTACATCTGGACTACCTAACTATGGCTACACCTTC.

V gene TRBV19 combines with J gene TRBJ1-5; TRBD1 agrees at 7 bases. This CDR3 has 16 residues. The ends lost 7 bases at V and 8 bases at J; junction bases unmatched: 17. Germline assignment: CDR1 LNHDA and CDR2 SQIVND (reference sequence). The CDR3 protein is CASTDRGGQVWEPQHF. Here the CDR3 DNA reads TGTGCCAGTACCGATAGAGGTGGACAGGTATGGGAGCCCCAGCATTTT.

This clone appeared a single time. The chain carries TRBV2 and TRBJ2-3, with 7 bases identical to TRBD2. The V and J ends lost 5 bases and 2 bases, in that order; junction bases with no gene match: 13. This CDR3 has 17 residues. Germline CDR1 reads SNHLY; CDR2 reads FYNNEI. The CDR3 spells CASSLRRGGGYTDTQYF. CDR3 in DNA: TGTGCCAGCAGTCTCCGTCGTGGGGGGGGGTACACAGATACGCAGTATTTT.

This rearrangement joins TRBV19 to TRBJ2-4, with a tentative D call TRBD1 (5 bases). The CDR3 is made up of 17 amino acids. The germline V gene encodes CDR1 LNHDA and CDR2 SQIVND (reference sequence). Trimming stripped 0 bases from V and 5 bases from J, with 17 bases between. The CDR3 region has the DNA TGTGCCAGTAGTATAGATGGGCAGGGCAGGCCCCAAAACATTCAGTACTTC. It is translated as CASSIDGQGRPQNIQYF.

V gene TRBV4-2 combines with J gene TRBJ2-5, with 7 positions matching TRBD1. Germline CDR1 is LGHNA and CDR2 is YNFKEQ. V gave up 5 bases and J gave up 1 base; unmatched junction bases: 4. This CDR3 contains 14 residues. The CDR3 protein is CASSNWDSQETQYF. In nucleotides, the CDR3 is TGTGCCAGCAGCAACTGGGACAGCCAAGAGACCCAGTACTTC.

This rearrangement joins TRBV7-3 to TRBJ2-2; TRBD2 aligns across 8 bases. This CDR3 region has 16 residues. The V and J ends lost 2 bases and 0 bases, in that order; junction bases with no gene match: 2. Germline values: CDR1 SGHTA, CDR2 FQGTGA. The CDR3 region is CASSLGGLANTGELFF. Written as DNA, the CDR3 is TGTGCCAGCAGCTTAGGGGGACTAGCGAACACCGGGGAGCTGTTTTTT.

The chain employs TRBV9 and TRBJ2-2; D may be TRBD2 (5 bases). This CDR3 comprises 15 residues. Germline V lookup: CDR1 SGDLS, CDR2 YYNGEE. Trimming shortened V by 6 bases and J by 4 bases, and 16 bases separated the two germline ends. CDR3 coding DNA: TGTGCCAGCACCCAGAGGGCTAGCAGCACCGGGGAGCTGTTTTTT. Amino acid sequence: CASTQRASSTGELFF.

J is TRBJ2-2 and V is TRBV7-3; tentatively, D is TRBD2 (6 bases). The CDR3 is 15 amino acids. V was pared by 10 bases and J by 4 bases, with 19 bases between. The germline gives CDR1 SGHTA, CDR2 FQGTGA. CDR3 in amino acids: CATSGAEGSTGELFF. CDR3 coding DNA: TGTGCCACCAGTGGGGCGGAGGGGAGCACCGGGGAGCTGTTTTTT.

Only a few counts were recorded for this clone. The chain carries TRBV7-8 and TRBJ2-1; 8 nucleotides align to TRBD2. Per the germline V gene, CDR1 is SGHVS and CDR2 is FQNEAQ. The CDR3 is 18 residues long. Trimming removed 1 base from V and 5 bases from J; junction bases left unmatched: 13. This chain's CDR3 is CASSLVRRGLARDNEQFF. CDR3 coding DNA: TGTGCCAGCAGCTTAGTACGCAGAGGACTAGCAAGGGACAATGAGCAGTTCTTC.

This rearrangement joins TRBV5-4 to TRBJ1-2; D may be TRBD1 (6 bases). CDR1 is SGHNT, CDR2 YYREEE, per germline (reference sequence). This CDR3 comprises 14 residues. V lost 3 bases and J lost 2, with 11 bases in between. CDR3 sequence: CASSYNRENYGYTF. CDR3 DNA sequence: TGTGCCAGCAGCTATAACAGGGAAAACTATGGCTACACCTTC.

The CDR3 DNA reads as TGCAGCGTTGGGCAGGGGGGCACAGATACGCAGTATTTT. Translation gives CSVGQGGTDTQYF. The chain joins TRBV29-1 to TRBJ2-3, with 7 bases that match TRBD1. Trimming took 4 bases from V and 1 from J; bases not matched to a gene: 2. This CDR3 spans 13 amino acids. The V gene's germline CDR1 is SQVTM and CDR2 ANQGSEA.

This sequence joins TRBV19 and TRBJ2-4; D is ambiguous. V was shortened by 6 bases and J by 8 bases, with 17 bases between the two germline ends. The CDR3 extends over 14 amino acids. Germline CDR1 and CDR2: LNHDA and SQIVND (reference sequence). CDR3 bases: TGTGCCAGTAGCCTGACTGGGGAATTCGACATTCAGTACTTC. Translated, it gives CASSLTGEFDIQYF.

The chain recombines TRBV10-3 with TRBJ1-1, with a weak D call TRBD1 (5 bases). The germline gives CDR1 ENHRY, CDR2 SYGVKD. CDR3 length: 14 amino acids. V was shortened by 0 bases and J by 6 bases, with 11 bases between the two germline ends. This CDR3 reads CAISESGGRAEAFF. As DNA, the CDR3 is TGTGCCATCAGTGAGTCCGGGGGACGCGCTGAAGCTTTCTTT.

The J gene is TRBJ2-2, the V gene TRBV9, with 8 positions matching TRBD1. CDR3 length: 16 residues. The ends lost 2 bases at V and 1 base at J; junction bases unmatched: 4. Germline CDR1 reads SGDLS; CDR2 reads YYNGEE. The CDR3 loop reads CASSVSGTGNTGELFF. CDR3 bases: TGTGCCAGCAGCGTCTCCGGGACAGGGAACACCGGGGAGCTGTTTTTT.

CDR3 sequence reads: CATAGQGNNEQYF. The DNA for the CDR3 is TGTGCCACAGCGGGACAGGGGAACAACGAGCAGTACTTC. This sequence joins TRBV6-5 and TRBJ2-7; 10 nucleotides align to TRBD1. With V trimmed by 10 bases and J by 5 bases, 8 bases remained unmatched. Looked up from germline, CDR1 is MNHEY and CDR2 is SVGAGI. This CDR3 is built from 13 residues.